This T cell receptor beta chain was identified during a study of cytomegalovirus exposure and HLA in healthy donors listed by TCRdb under 2017. Describing the broader study: An earlier analysis of approximately 640 of the donors reported approximately 270 Gb of sequence data and approximately 110 million unique TCR beta sequences from roughly 200 million T cells. The study was designed to test whether signatures of past pathogen exposure could be identified by cataloging public T cell receptors. Among the 398 genotyped donors, around 79% belonged to the genetic ancestry cluster associated with self-reported Caucasian donors. In an earlier analysis of 500 to 650 of the donors, high-throughput TCR beta sequencing was used to judge whether each TCR beta V gene segment behaved as functional or pseudogenic. Across some 400 genotyped donors of the cohort, an average of roughly 250,000 unique TCR beta nucleotide sequences per donor were sequenced, and approximately 19% of those sequences were non-productive. In the later analysis, no new phenotypic data were used to find candidate immune exposures; instead, reliance was placed on TCR beta sequences and their occurrence across donors. Both class I and class II loci were covered by HLA typing, at four-digit resolution. Donor age, sex, ethnicity and CMV serostatus were compiled alongside the repertoire data. An early release covering roughly 640 HLA-typed donors comprised 300 to 350 gigabases of sequencing data and 65 million to 100 million unique TCR sequences. Every discovery cohort repertoire had been produced on one sequencing platform. To study patterns of TCR occurrence, a later analysis re-analyzed previously published TCR beta repertoires from 500 to 850 donors and added high-resolution HLA genotyping. Typing coverage varied by locus: about 629-630 donors for A, B, C, DRB1 and DQB1; 522 for DQA1; 606 for DPA1; under 490 for DPB1. In a later genetic analysis, genome-wide SNP genotypes for 398 of the 666 donors were used, and that subset was treated as a discovery cohort. In addition to the first cohort of roughly 670 subjects, a separate validation cohort of 120 different subjects was used. Using immunosequencing, the study profiled T cell repertoires from about 650 subjects and related those repertoires to cytomegalovirus serostatus. Because of strong linkage in the cohort, roughly five DR-DQ haplotypes were treated as single units for association and clustering. High-throughput TCR immunosequencing, statistical association of individual TCRs with disease status, and machine learning were combined to predict cytomegalovirus infection status. On the study overall, not on this receptor specifically: Immune exposure information for the cohort was limited to CMV serostatus. Because the 87-base-pair reads could not distinguish some IMGT-functional V segments, including TRBV6-2 and TRBV6-3, those segments were excluded. Because counts were too low, roughly 18 rarely observed V segments, including chromosome 9 orphons, were left out of the earlier analysis of some 600 of the donors. Only TCR beta chains were sequenced in this cohort, and the absence of alpha or paired-chain data limited detectable features. Specific HLA alleles were associated with around 18,000 TCR beta sequences at a false discovery rate of 0.05 in a later analysis. In a later analysis, HLA-associated TCR beta chains were found to be more clonally expanded and to have lower generation probabilities than equally common non-associated chains. Several of the top co-occurrence clusters appeared to be linked to parvovirus B19, influenza, CMV and Epstein-Barr virus, according to a later analysis. In a later genetic analysis, fewer N-insertions in productive TCRs were reported among donors in an Asian-associated ancestry cluster than the approximately 630-donor mean. HLA typing was unavailable for some donors at each locus, so association tests used only the typed subset. Most TCR sequences were seen in very few donors, while some public TCRs were found in many individuals. In a later analysis, most CMV-associated TCR beta chains were found to appear HLA-restricted, with HLA associations seemingly driven largely by CMV exposure. The study gave a list of 150 to 200 TCR beta chains associated with cytomegalovirus. An association between a missense DCLRE1C variant and V-gene and J-gene trimming of TCR beta chains was found in a later genetic analysis and replicated in an independent cohort. In vitro tests confirmed that a few of the cytomegalovirus-associated TCR beta chains recognize cytomegalovirus antigens. A cluster of highly shared sequence variants was judged likely to be a technical artifact of the sequencing pipeline. A further reported finding was that TCR beta sequences accurately predicted the HLA-A and HLA-B alleles for most subjects in the first cohort. According to a later analysis, TCR association rates differed among HLA loci, with DRB1 alleles showing the most associated TCRs and HLA-C alleles showing the fewest. Sequencing depth was assumed to be roughly uniform across donors in the presence/absence analyses, though that assumption may not hold. Correlated functional status among segregating V segments might be attributable to linkage disequilibrium, but an unknown experimental factor could not be ruled out. In an earlier analysis of 587 of the donors, most TCR beta V segments appeared in productive rearrangements about 87% or about 30% of the time, broadly matching IMGT annotations. Assigning TCR associations to individual alleles was difficult when HLA alleles, especially DR and DQ, strongly co-occurred. In both the original and validation cohorts, the classifier was reported to diagnose cytomegalovirus status with high specificity and sensitivity. It was suggested by the authors that the approach could potentially be generalized to other disease states and immunological phenotypes.

A word on this clone: Its binding antigen is unknown. No much larger clone is present one base from it, and per-base qualities are unavailable.

The library was prepared using the immunoSEQ multiplex PCR assay. For the multiplex PCR, a mixture combining 60 forward primers for TCR Vbeta segments and 13 reverse primers for TCR Jbeta segments was used. The CDR3 region of rearranged TCR beta genes was amplified from genomic DNA with a multiplex PCR assay. On the Illumina HiSeq System, the amplified TCR beta libraries were sequenced as 87-base-pair reads. Turning to the authors' computational methods: In a later analysis, some 80 million unique TCR beta chains were counted across the 500 to 700 repertoires, and approximately 9.9 million of these chains were shared by at least two donors. To remove PCR and sequencing errors, raw reads were error-corrected and collapsed into unique sequences using a nearest-neighbor algorithm that merged closely related sequences. CDR3 sequences were aligned to IMGT reference sequences to assign V, D and J gene segments. For a sequence to be retained, at least a six-nucleotide match to both a V gene segment and a J gene segment was required. Rearrangements were classified as productive when the CDR3 lacked stop codons and remained in frame with V and J, and all other rearrangements were classified as non-productive. CDR3 was defined according to IMGT convention as the region running from the second conserved V-encoded cysteine to the conserved J-encoded phenylalanine. The earlier analysis of about 610 of the donors excluded any sequence lacking an unambiguous match to a single V gene segment. In an earlier analysis of around 600 of the donors, V segments were called functional above 56.7% productive rearrangements and were called segregating when the between-donor standard deviation exceeded 5%. To diagnose cytomegalovirus status from the catalog of TCR beta chain sequences, a statistical classification framework was built. V and J gene assignment, in a later analysis, came from comparing TCR nucleotide sequences with IMGT/GENE-DB human TR gene sequences. The TCRdist pipeline was used in a later analysis to assign CDR3 sequences and most-parsimonious VDJ recombination scenarios. In a later analysis, each TCR beta chain was defined by its CDR3 amino acid sequence together with its V-gene family, and reads without a unique V-gene family were excluded. A later analysis removed several hundred highly shared, low-generation-probability nucleotide sequences to deal with suspected cross-contamination and a sequencing artifact. In a later analysis, a clonal expansion index for each public chain was calculated from normalized within-repertoire ranks of inferred template counts. In a later analysis, generation probabilities were computed using a VDJ recombination model fitted to out-of-frame rearrangements, and the results were checked against IGoR. Hypergeometric tests were used in a later analysis to score TCR-TCR, TCR-HLA and TCR-CMV co-occurrence, with a repertoire-size bias correction applied to the TCR pairs. False discovery rates were estimated in a later analysis by permuting HLA or CMV assignments 20 times. In a later analysis, co-occurring TCRs were grouped with DBSCAN, and TCRdist sequence similarity was added when clustering was performed within HLA-allele-positive subsets. For co-occurrence clustering, repertoires with fewer than 30,000 or more than 120,000 public chains were excluded, along with roughly five repertoires with anomalous nucleotide sharing. TCRdb provides this immuneACCESS table in a form limited to in-frame rearrangements. Some clones are lacking; in checked studies, under half of them reflect an unresolved V gene, and why the rest are absent is not known. D and trimming were read from the DNA, whereas the V and J calls and clone size are those reported in that table. Within this sample are approximately 100,000 clones, with approximately 80% of them counted one time only. The top ten clones comprise about a tenth of the sample.

Measured from the cysteine to the phenylalanine, the CDR3 is 15 residues long. Only CDR3 DNA remains: 45 bases, in frame from the first base. V and J are trimmed by 0 bases and 2 bases, and the gene matches miss 4 bases of the junction. The germline V gene yields MNHNS for CDR1 and SASEGT for CDR2. The cohort consisted of approximately 670 healthy bone marrow donors. At the time of sampling, every cohort member was nominally healthy, though immune exposures that went unrecorded were likely present. The donor tested CMV seropositive and was one of the 289 seropositive cohort members. A peripheral blood sample was collected from each donor, and TCR beta sequencing was performed on peripheral blood mononuclear cells. Genomic DNA was extracted from the blood cell samples with the Qiagen DNeasy Blood Extraction Kit.

This receptor chain uses TRBV6-1 and TRBJ2-7, and TRBD2 matches 7 of the central bases. The specimen sequenced was PBMCs. This TCR derives from a man between 40 and 49 years old in good health and CMV-seropositive. The DNA is TGTGCCAGCAGTGAAGCGCTCGCGGGGGCCTACGAGCAGTACTTC. It translates as CASSEALAGAYEQYF.